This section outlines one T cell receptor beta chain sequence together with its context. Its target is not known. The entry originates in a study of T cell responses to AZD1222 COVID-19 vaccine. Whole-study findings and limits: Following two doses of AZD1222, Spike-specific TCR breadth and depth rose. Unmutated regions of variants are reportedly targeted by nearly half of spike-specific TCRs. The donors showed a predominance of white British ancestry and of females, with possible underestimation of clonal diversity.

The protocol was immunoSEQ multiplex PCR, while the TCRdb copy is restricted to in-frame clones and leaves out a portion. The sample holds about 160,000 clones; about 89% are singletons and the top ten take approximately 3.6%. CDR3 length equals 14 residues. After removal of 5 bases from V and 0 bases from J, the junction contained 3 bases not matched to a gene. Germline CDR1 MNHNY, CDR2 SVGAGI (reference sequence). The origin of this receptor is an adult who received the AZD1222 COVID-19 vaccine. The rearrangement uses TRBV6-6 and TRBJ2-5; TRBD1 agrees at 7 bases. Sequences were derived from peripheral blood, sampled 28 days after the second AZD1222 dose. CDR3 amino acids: CASSPTGNQETQYF. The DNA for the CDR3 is TGTGCCAGCAGTCCGACAGGGAACCAAGAGACCCAGTACTTC.